The 25 T cell receptor beta chains in this list originate from one sample, sequenced in a study of Graves' ophthalmopathy and Graves' hyperthyroidism. Amplification targeted the TCR beta CDR3 regions, with RNA transcripts as the source material. The workflow started with a first-round RT-PCR run with HTBI primers and then moved on to a second-round multiplex PCR. TCRdb reprocessed the multiplex PCR reads with MiXCR, giving one entry per CDR3 protein. The table lists about 390,000 distinct CDR3 sequences, about 17% of them singletons. Sequencing input: peripheral blood. These receptors all come from an adult woman with stable Graves' hyperthyroidism.

V usage is TRBV24-1 and J usage is TRBJ2-1; 12 positions agree with TRBD2. The CDR3 contains 18 residues. CDR1 is KGHDR, CDR2 SFDVKD, per germline. V shed 5 bases, J shed 6 bases, and the junction held 13 bases outside the gene matches. The CDR3 DNA is TGTGCCACCAGTGGCTTCAAGACTAGCGGGAGTACCATCAATGAGCAGTTCTTC. This sequence encodes CATSGFKTSGSTINEQFF.

The chain carries TRBV5-5 and TRBJ1-1; D is possibly TRBD1 (6 bases). This CDR3 comprises 15 residues. Trimming removed 1 base from V and 1 base from J, with 11 bases in between. Germline CDR1 is SGHKS and CDR2 is YYEKEE (reference sequence). CDR3 bases: TGTGCCAGCAGCTTGTGGGGAGGGGGGAACACTGAAGCTTTCTTT. It specifies CASSLWGGGNTEAFF. The variable domain in full, completed from reference TRBV5-5 and TRBJ1-1, reads DAGVTQSPTHLIKTRGQQVTLRCSPISGHKSVSWYQQVLGQGPQFIFQYYEKEERGRGNFPDRFSARQFPNYSSELNVNALLLGDSALYLCASSLWGGGNTEAFFGQGTRLTVV.

The gene calls are TRBV3-1 and TRBJ1-3, with D uncertain. The CDR3 has 14 amino acids. V lost 7 bases and J 0 bases, leaving 10 bases between the germline ends. Per germline, CDR1 LGHDT and CDR2 YNNKEL (reference sequence). The CDR3 reads CASTQAGSGNTIYF. CDR3 nucleotides: TGTGCCAGCACCCAGGCGGGCTCTGGAAACACCATATATTTT.

This clonotype has at least ten counts. J is TRBJ2-7 and V is TRBV6-2 or TRBV6-3; 7 nucleotides agree with TRBD1. Per germline, CDR1 MNHEY and CDR2 SVGEGT. J lost 6 bases, V lost 6 bases, and 5 bases had no gene match. This CDR3 has 12 residues. For the CDR3, the DNA is TGTGCCAGCAGCAATGACAGGGCCGAGCAGTACTTC. It encodes CASSNDRAEQYF.

V and J are TRBV20-1 and TRBJ1-1, with TRBD1 identical over 8 bases. V shed 0 bases, J shed 1 base, and the junction held 7 bases outside the gene matches. The germline V gene has CDR1 DFQATT and CDR2 SNEGSKA (reference sequence). The CDR3 sequence is 16 residues long. The CDR3 bases are TGCAGTGCTAGAGATCCCAGGGGGCCGGAGAACACTGAAGCTTTCTTT. The encoded protein is CSARDPRGPENTEAFF.

At least ten counts were recorded for this clonotype. The chain uses TRBV19 and TRBJ2-7; 7 bases align to TRBD1. CDR1 and CDR2 from the germline V gene are LNHDA and SQIVND (reference sequence). The CDR3 contains 14 residues. The J segment lost 0 bases and the V segment lost 4 bases, leaving 3 bases of the junction unmatched. CDR3 loop: CASSTDRDSYEQYF. The DNA for the CDR3 is TGTGCCAGTAGTACCGACAGGGACTCCTACGAGCAGTACTTC. Drawing the rest from reference TRBV19 and TRBJ2-7, the complete variable domain is DGGITQSPKYLFRKEGQNVTLSCEQNLNHDAMYWYRQDPGQGLRLIYYSQIVNDFQKGDIAEGYSVSREKKESFPLTVTSAQKNPTAFYLCASSTDRDSYEQYFGPGTRLTVT.

This clonotype was seen a few times. The J gene is TRBJ2-7, the V gene TRBV27; 9 bases map to TRBD1. From germline, CDR1 is MNHEY and CDR2 SMNVEV (reference sequence). Trimming took 6 bases from V and 4 from J; bases not matched to a gene: 4. The length of the CDR3 is 13 residues. CDR3 in amino acids: CASRTGGGYEQYF. The CDR3 DNA follows: TGTGCCAGCAGGACAGGGGGAGGGTACGAGCAGTACTTC.

This clonotype occurred many times. The V gene is TRBV20-1, the J gene TRBJ2-7; no firm D call. V dropped 2 bases and J dropped 5 bases, with 7 bases sitting between them. CDR1 and CDR2 from the germline V gene are DFQATT and SNEGSKA (reference sequence). The CDR3 has 11 amino acids. CDR3 DNA: TGCAGTGCTAGATCGGACCACGAGCAGTACTTC. Residues: CSARSDHEQYF.

In its sample, this clonotype was seen many times. This chain uses TRBV28 with TRBJ2-7, with a weak D call TRBD1 (6 bases). The V end lost 7 bases, the J end lost 2 bases, and 15 bases lay between the germline ends. Germline V CDR1 and CDR2: MDHEN, SYDVKM. The CDR3 runs to 14 residues. The CDR3 loop is CASNLGTQTYEQYF. CDR3 coding DNA: TGTGCCAGCAACCTCGGGACACAGACCTACGAGCAGTACTTC.

The sample holds many counts of this clonotype. The chain uses TRBV7-9 and TRBJ2-5, with D hard to call. The germline gives CDR1 SEHNR, CDR2 FQNEAQ (reference sequence). Trimming removed 1 base at V and 5 bases at J, with 11 bases between. CDR3 length equals 14 residues. CDR3 nucleotides: TGTGCCAGCAGCTTAGACTTCCTCGGGGAGACCCAGTACTTC. Its translation: CASSLDFLGETQYF.

In its sample, this clonotype was seen many times. The chain links TRBV30 to TRBJ1-2; D unclear. V dropped 5 bases and J dropped 3 bases, with 19 bases sitting between them. The CDR3 has 15 amino acids. Germline V gene lookup returns CDR1 GTSNPN and CDR2 SVGIG (reference sequence). The CDR3 loop reads CAWALGVRRYYGYTF. The CDR3 coding sequence is TGTGCCTGGGCCCTAGGTGTAAGGCGCTACTATGGCTACACCTTC.

Notes on this clonotype: It may be a read error: a sequence one base away is much more abundant. The chain has TRBV5-1 and TRBJ2-7, with 7 bases matching TRBD2. Germline loops: CDR1 SGHRS, CDR2 YFSETQ. The CDR3 extends over 15 amino acids. The CDR3 nucleotides are TGCGCCTGCAGCTTATCGGCTAGCGGACTCTACGAGCAGTACTTC. This codes for CACSLSASGLYEQYF.

The gene calls are TRBV6-1 and TRBJ2-5; unclear D gene. The CDR3 is 16 residues long. Germline V CDR1 and CDR2: MNHNS, SASEGT. V lost 6 bases, J lost 0 bases, and 17 bases lay in between. The chain's CDR3 is CASSPTLILYQETQYF. The CDR3 DNA reads TGTGCCAGCAGCCCCACCCTTATCCTGTACCAAGAGACCCAGTACTTC.

This clonotype was seen ten or more times. This rearrangement joins TRBV5-1 to TRBJ2-7; a weak D match, TRBD2 (5 bases). The germline V and J ends were trimmed by 5 bases and 2 bases, with 14 bases remaining between them. This CDR3 spans 14 amino acids. Germline loops: CDR1 SGHRS, CDR2 YFSETQ. DNA for the CDR3: TGCGCCAGCAGTTCAACTCGGGATACCTACGAGCAGTACTTC. This sequence encodes CASSSTRDTYEQYF.

This clonotype was counted ten times or more. V usage is TRBV12-3 or TRBV12-4 and J usage is TRBJ2-7; tentative D call: TRBD1 (7 bases). The ends were cut back, 5 bases at V and 7 bases at J, with 21 bases in the middle. This CDR3 contains 15 residues. CDR3 bases: TGTGCCAGCAGTCCCCCGTTCGACAGGGCGGGGGAGCAGTACTTC. As protein: CASSPPFDRAGEQYF.

The chain recombines TRBV20-1 with TRBJ1-2; TRBD1 matches at 7 bases. The CDR3 length is 14 residues. Trimming at V came to 3 bases and at J to 5 bases, leaving 9 bases not matched to a gene. Germline V gene data show CDR1 as DFQATT and CDR2 as SNEGSKA (reference sequence). The CDR3 coding sequence is TGCAGTGCTAGGTCTCAGGGGGGGACATATGGCTACACCTTC. This translates into CSARSQGGTYGYTF.

V gene TRBV6-1 combines with J gene TRBJ2-2; tentatively, D is TRBD1 or TRBD2 (5 bases each). The CDR3 spans 15 residues. V shed 7 bases and J shed 4 bases, with 16 bases lying between them. Per the germline V gene, CDR1 is MNHNS and CDR2 is SASEGT. CDR3 amino acids: CASTRDGESTGELFF. For the CDR3, the DNA is TGTGCCAGCACCAGGGACGGCGAAAGCACCGGGGAGCTGTTTTTT.

At least ten counts were recorded for this clonotype. V gene TRBV20-1 combines with J gene TRBJ2-5; TRBD2 agrees at 10 bases. The germline gives CDR1 DFQATT, CDR2 SNEGSKA (reference sequence). The CDR3 spans 13 residues. With 2 bases clipped from V and 7 bases from J, the junction kept 4 bases outside the gene matches. The CDR3 here is CSARLAGAVTQYF. CDR3 nucleotide sequence: TGCAGTGCTAGACTAGCGGGAGCGGTGACCCAGTACTTC.

This clonotype was counted at least ten times. Here the CDR3 reads CAISDRGETQYF. CDR3 DNA sequence: TGTGCCATCAGTGACAGGGGGGAGACCCAGTACTTC. The gene calls are TRBV10-3 and TRBJ2-5, with 7 bases that match TRBD1. This CDR3 has 12 amino acids. Germline CDR1 reads ENHRY; CDR2 reads SYGVKD. The V segment lost 3 bases and the J segment 5 bases; nucleotides outside the gene matches: 0.

This clonotype was seen at least ten times. This sequence joins TRBV28 and TRBJ2-5; unclear D gene. Per germline, CDR1 MDHEN and CDR2 SYDVKM. V lost 6 bases and J 0 bases, leaving 11 bases between the germline ends. The CDR3 covers 14 residues. The chain's CDR3 is CASSSMNYQETQYF. DNA of the CDR3: TGTGCCAGCAGCTCCATGAACTACCAAGAGACCCAGTACTTC.

This clonotype has at least ten counts. The chain combines TRBV2 with TRBJ1-3; unclear D gene. Germline lookup yields CDR1 SNHLY and CDR2 FYNNEI. The CDR3 extends over 13 amino acids. V lost 5 bases to trimming and J lost 4 bases, with 9 bases between them. The CDR3 loop is CASSYRSGNTIYF. The CDR3 coding sequence is TGTGCCAGCAGTTACCGGTCGGGAAACACCATATATTTT.

This clonotype was detected many times. The V call is TRBV28, the J call TRBJ2-7, with a possible D match to TRBD2 (5 bases). The CDR3 consists of 14 residues. The V gene's germline CDR1 is MDHEN and CDR2 SYDVKM. The germline V and J ends were trimmed by 5 bases and 2 bases, with 13 bases remaining between them. This CDR3 is CASSPGNPPYEQYF. As DNA, the CDR3 is TGTGCCAGCAGTCCGGGGAACCCTCCCTACGAGCAGTACTTC.

The chain uses TRBV6-5 and TRBJ1-5, with D hard to call. The CDR3 consists of 15 residues. Germline CDR1 is MNHEY and CDR2 is SVGAGI. V was trimmed by 0 bases and J by 4 bases, leaving 10 bases between them. Here the CDR3 reads CASSYSLAVNQPQHF. CDR3 nucleotides: TGTGCCAGCAGTTACTCGTTGGCGGTGAATCAGCCCCAGCATTTT.

Ten or more counts support this clonotype. This rearrangement joins TRBV12-3 or TRBV12-4 to TRBJ1-5; D uncertain. This CDR3 is built from 13 residues. V shed 1 base and J shed 3 bases, with 4 bases lying between them. This chain's CDR3 is CASSLGFNQPQHF. The DNA for the CDR3 is TGTGCCAGCAGTTTAGGCTTCAATCAGCCCCAGCATTTT.

This clonotype was observed at least ten times. The V gene is TRBV28, the J gene TRBJ1-1; 9 positions match TRBD1. The germline gives CDR1 MDHEN, CDR2 SYDVKM. V was pared by 6 bases and J by 11 bases, with 13 bases of the junction left unmatched. This CDR3 is built from 14 residues. This CDR3 reads CASSAGTGNLEAFF. As DNA, the CDR3 is TGTGCCAGCAGCGCCGGGACAGGGAATTTAGAGGCTTTCTTT.